This note documents a single T cell receptor beta chain sequence. As yet, its antigen is unknown. This sample is drawn from a study of OX40 agonist ivuxolimab in advanced cancers. Collection of blood occurred at baseline, at cycle 4 day 1, and at cycle 7 day 1. Libraries were prepared by immunoSEQ multiplex PCR; TCRdb keeps only in-frame clonotypes and omits some of them. The table lists over 65,000 clones, 90% of them singletons, with 1.5% to 2% in the top ten. After removal of 1 base from V and 7 bases from J, the junction contained 8 bases not matched to a gene. The CDR3 is 15 amino acids. Germline CDR1 SNHLY, CDR2 FYNNEI. Study-level results: Averaging showed that CD8+ T cells had more expanded clones than CD4+ did. Expanded peripheral T cell antigen specificity was not determined. With doses of 0.1-3.0 mg/kg, partial responders showed among the lowest clonal expansion.

The specimen comprised CD4+ or CD8+ T cells sorted from blood, sampled in a trial of the OX40 agonist ivuxolimab. V gene TRBV2 combines with J gene TRBJ2-7; 9 nucleotides line up with TRBD1. The TCR sequence derives from an adult with an advanced solid tumor such as melanoma, head and neck, liver or kidney cancer. This CDR3 is CASSEGGDRVEEQYF. CDR3 bases: TGTGCCAGCAGTGAAGGGGGGGACAGGGTGGAGGAGCAGTACTTC.